This T cell receptor (beta chain) appears in the sequencing data of a study of cytomegalovirus exposure and HLA in healthy donors. Study-wide results and caveats: Productive status was seen about 87% or about 30% of the time for most TCR beta V segments in an earlier analysis.

As concerns this clone: Its specificity is unknown.

V trimming: 3 bases; J trimming: 2 bases; junction bases outside the gene matches: 6. The CDR3 has 16 residues. CDR1 is SGDLS and CDR2 is YYNGEE in the germline V gene. Primers for the PCR totalled 60 Vbeta and 13 Jbeta. This table comes from immunoSEQ multiplex PCR, and its TCRdb copy is limited to in-frame clones, with some not included. This sample has fewer than 200,000 clones, with roughly four fifths found just once. The sample taken for sequencing was PBMCs. This receptor was taken from a man in his 60s in good health and CMV-seronegative. This chain joins TRBV9 and TRBJ2-3; 10 nucleotides line up with TRBD2. CDR3 protein: CASSGGLAEYTDTQYF. Here the CDR3 DNA reads TGTGCCAGCAGCGGAGGACTAGCGGAATACACAGATACGCAGTATTTT. The full variable domain, its missing parts supplied by reference TRBV9 and TRBJ2-3, is DSGVTQTPKHLITATGQRVTLRCSPRSGDLSVYWYQQSLDQGLQFLIQYYNGEERAKGNILERFSAQQFPDLHSELNLSSLELGDSALYFCASSGGLAEYTDTQYFGPGTRLTVL.